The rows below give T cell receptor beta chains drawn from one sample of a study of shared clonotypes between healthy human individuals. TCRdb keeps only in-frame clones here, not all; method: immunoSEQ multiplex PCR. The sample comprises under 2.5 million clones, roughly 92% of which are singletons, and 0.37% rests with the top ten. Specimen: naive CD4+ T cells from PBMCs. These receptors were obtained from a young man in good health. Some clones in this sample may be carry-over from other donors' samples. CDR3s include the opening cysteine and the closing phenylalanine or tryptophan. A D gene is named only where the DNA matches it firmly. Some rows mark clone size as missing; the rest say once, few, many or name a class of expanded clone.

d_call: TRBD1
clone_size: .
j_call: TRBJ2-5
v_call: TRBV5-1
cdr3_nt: TGCGCCAGCAGCACCACAGGGGTTCAAGAGACCCAGTACTTC
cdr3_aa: CASSTTGVQETQYF

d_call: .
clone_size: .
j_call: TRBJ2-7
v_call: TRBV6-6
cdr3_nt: TGTGCCAGCAGTTACTCGCCTAGTTGGGACTACGAGCAGTACTTC
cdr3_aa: CASSYSPSWDYEQYF

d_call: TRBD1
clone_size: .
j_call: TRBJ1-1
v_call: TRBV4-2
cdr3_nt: TGTGCCAGCAGCCAACCCGGACAGGCGAGGACTGAAGCTTTCTTT
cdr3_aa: CASSQPGQARTEAFF

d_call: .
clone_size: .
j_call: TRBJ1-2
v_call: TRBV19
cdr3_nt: TGTGCCAGTAGTATCAGGGTTAGAGATGGCTACACCTTC
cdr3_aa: CASSIRVRDGYTF

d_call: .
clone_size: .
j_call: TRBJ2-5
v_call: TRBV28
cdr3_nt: TGTGCCAGCAGTTCACCGTCGGGGACCCAGTACTTC
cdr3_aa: CASSSPSGTQYF

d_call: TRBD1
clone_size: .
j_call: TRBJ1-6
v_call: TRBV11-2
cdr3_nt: TGTGCCAGCAGCCCCGGGACAGGGTTTACCGCGACCCTCCACTTT
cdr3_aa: CASSPGTGFTATLHF

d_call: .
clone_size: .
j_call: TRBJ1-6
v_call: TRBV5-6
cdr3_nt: TGTGCCAGCAGCCTATTGGGAGAGGGTTCACCCCTCCACTTT
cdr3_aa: CASSLLGEGSPLHF

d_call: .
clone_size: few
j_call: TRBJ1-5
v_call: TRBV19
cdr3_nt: TGTGCCTGTCACGGGGACACTCAAATCCCCAATCAGCCCCAGCATTTT
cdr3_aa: CACHGDTQIPNQPQHF

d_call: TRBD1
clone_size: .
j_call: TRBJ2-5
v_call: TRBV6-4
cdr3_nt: TGTGCCGCTCGGGGGGACAGGGGGCGAGAGACCCAGTACTTC
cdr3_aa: CAARGDRGRETQYF

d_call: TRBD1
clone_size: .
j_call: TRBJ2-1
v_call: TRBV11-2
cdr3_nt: TGTGCCAGCAGCTTAGTAGCCGGGACAGGGAAGCAGTTCTTC
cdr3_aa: CASSLVAGTGKQFF

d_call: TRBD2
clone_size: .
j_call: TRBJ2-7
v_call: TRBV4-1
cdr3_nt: TGCGCCAGCAGCCAAGAACGAGGACTAGCGGGGACCTCCTACGAGCAGTACTTC
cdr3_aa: CASSQERGLAGTSYEQYF

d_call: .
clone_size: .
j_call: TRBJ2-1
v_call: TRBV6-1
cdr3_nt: TGTGCCAGCAGTGAAGGGGGAGAGTCCTACAATGAGCAGTTCTTC
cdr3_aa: CASSEGGESYNEQFF

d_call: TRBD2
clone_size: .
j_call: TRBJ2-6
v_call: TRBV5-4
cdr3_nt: TGTGCCAGCAGCCCCGGGACTAGCCTTACCTCTGGGGCCAACGTCCTGACTTTC
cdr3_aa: CASSPGTSLTSGANVLTF

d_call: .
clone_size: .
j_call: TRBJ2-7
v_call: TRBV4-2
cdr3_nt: TGTGCCAGCAGCCAAGACCACCGACTTCCCTACGAGCAGTACTTC
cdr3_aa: CASSQDHRLPYEQYF

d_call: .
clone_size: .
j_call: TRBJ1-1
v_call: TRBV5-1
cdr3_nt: TGCGCCAGCAGCTTGGGGGCGCCGAACACTGAAGCTTTCTTT
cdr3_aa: CASSLGAPNTEAFF

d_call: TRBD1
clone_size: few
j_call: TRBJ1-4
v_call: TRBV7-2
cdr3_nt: TGTGCCAGCAGCACAGACAGGGTAGAAAAACTGTTTTTT
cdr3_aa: CASSTDRVEKLFF

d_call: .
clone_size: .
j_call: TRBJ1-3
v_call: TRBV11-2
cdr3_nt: TGTGCCAGCAGCTTAGGTGGATTAGGGACCCGCTCTGGAAACACCATATATTTT
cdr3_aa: CASSLGGLGTRSGNTIYF

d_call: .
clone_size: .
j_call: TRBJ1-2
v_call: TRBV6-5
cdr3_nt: TGTGCCAGCAGTTACGAGCAGGTTTATGGCTACACCTTC
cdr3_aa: CASSYEQVYGYTF

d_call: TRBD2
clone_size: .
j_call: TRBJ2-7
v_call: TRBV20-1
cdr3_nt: TGCAGTGCTACCAGCGGGAGCGAGCAGTACTTC
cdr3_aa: CSATSGSEQYF

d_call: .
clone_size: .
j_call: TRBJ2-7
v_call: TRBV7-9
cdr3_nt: TGTGCCAGCAGCTTAGCTCTGAGCGAGCAGTACTTC
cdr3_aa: CASSLALSEQYF

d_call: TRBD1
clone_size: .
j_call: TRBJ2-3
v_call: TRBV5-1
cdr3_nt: TGCGCCAGCAGCTTACCTCGGACAGGGGGCGCCGGAGATACGCAGTATTTT
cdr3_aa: CASSLPRTGGAGDTQYF

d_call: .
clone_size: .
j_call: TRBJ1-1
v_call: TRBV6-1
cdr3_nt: TGTGCCAGCAGTGAGGTTAGTTTGAGGGCCACTGAAGCTTTCTTT
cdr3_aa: CASSEVSLRATEAFF

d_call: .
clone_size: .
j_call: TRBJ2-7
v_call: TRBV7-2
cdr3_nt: TGTGCCAGCAGCGCGCAGTACGAGCAGTACTTC
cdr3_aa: CASSAQYEQYF

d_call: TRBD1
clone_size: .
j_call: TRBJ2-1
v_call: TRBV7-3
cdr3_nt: TGTGCCAGCAGCCTATTAGGGGACAGGGGATACAATGAGCAGTTCTTC
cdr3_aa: CASSLLGDRGYNEQFF

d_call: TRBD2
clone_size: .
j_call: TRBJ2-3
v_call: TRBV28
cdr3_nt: TGTGCCAGTCGGAGCGGGAGGGCCGGGGATACGCAGTATTTT
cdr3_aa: CASRSGRAGDTQYF

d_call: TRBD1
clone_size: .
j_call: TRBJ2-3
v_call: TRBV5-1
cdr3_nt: TGCGCCAGCAGCTTGCAACAGGGGGAAGATACGCAGTATTTT
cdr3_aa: CASSLQQGEDTQYF

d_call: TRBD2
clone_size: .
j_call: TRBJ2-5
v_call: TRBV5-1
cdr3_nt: TGCGCCAGCAGCTTGGGACTAGCGGGTACCGGGGGCGAGACCCAGTACTTC
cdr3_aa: CASSLGLAGTGGETQYF

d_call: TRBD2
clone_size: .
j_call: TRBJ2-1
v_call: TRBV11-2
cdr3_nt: TGTGCCAGCAGCCCCAGACTAGCGGGAGTGAATGAGCAGTTCTTC
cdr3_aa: CASSPRLAGVNEQFF

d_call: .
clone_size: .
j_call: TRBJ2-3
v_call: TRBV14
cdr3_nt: TGTGCCAGCAGCCAAGATGGCGGGACCGGCACAGATACGCAGTATTTT
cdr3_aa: CASSQDGGTGTDTQYF

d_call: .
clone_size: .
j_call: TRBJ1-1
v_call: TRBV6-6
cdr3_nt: TGTGCCAGCAGCCCCCAATTGAACACTGAAGCTTTCTTT
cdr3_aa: CASSPQLNTEAFF

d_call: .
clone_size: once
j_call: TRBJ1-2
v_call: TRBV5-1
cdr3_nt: TGCGCCAGCAGCTTCAGGGACGGGAACTATGGCTACACCTTC
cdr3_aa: CASSFRDGNYGYTF

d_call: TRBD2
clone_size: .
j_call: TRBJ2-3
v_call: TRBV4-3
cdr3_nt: TGCGCCAGCAGCCTCGACCTTTTTGCGGGAGGCAGCACAGATACGCAGTATTTT
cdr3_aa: CASSLDLFAGGSTDTQYF

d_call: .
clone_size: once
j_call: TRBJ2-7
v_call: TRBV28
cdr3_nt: TGTGCCAGCAACCCAAGGGGGGGGGTCTACGAGCAGTACTTC
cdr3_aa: CASNPRGGVYEQYF

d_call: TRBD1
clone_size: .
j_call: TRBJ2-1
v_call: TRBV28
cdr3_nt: TGTGCCAGTTATACGACAGGGAACAATGAGCAGTTCTTC
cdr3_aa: CASYTTGNNEQFF